The clone carrying this TCR beta chain was picked up one time. This sample is drawn from a study of OX40 agonist ivuxolimab in advanced cancers. Across the study: Every 2 weeks, patients got intravenous ivuxolimab at one of six dose levels (0.01-10 mg/kg).

Only in-frame clones appear in the TCRdb table, and some are missing; sequencing was by immunoSEQ multiplex PCR. The repertoire holds tens of thousands of clones, about 90% seen once, with roughly 5% in the top ten. The sample here was CD4+ or CD8+ T cells sorted from blood, taken in a trial of the OX40 agonist ivuxolimab. The clonotype was recovered from an adult with an advanced solid tumor such as melanoma, head and neck, liver or kidney cancer.

CDR3 protein: CASSLASTGVKNTQYF. CDR3 nucleotide sequence: TGTGCCAGCAGCTTAGCTTCGACGGGAGTGAAAAATACGCAGTATTTT. V gene TRBV11-2 combines with J gene TRBJ2-3, with D possibly being TRBD2 (6 bases). Germline V gene sequence: CDR1 SGHAT, CDR2 FQNNGV. Trimming took off 1 base at V and 7 bases at J, with 18 bases between the two ends. This CDR3 comprises 16 residues.